Reported below is one TCR beta chain. This specimen belongs to a study of blood T cell repertoires in COVID-19. The germline V gene encodes CDR1 MDHEN and CDR2 SYDVKM. V shed 6 bases and J 0 bases; nucleotides not matched to a gene: 4. The CDR3 is 14 residues long. Data came from immunoSEQ multiplex PCR; TCRdb stores just in-frame clones and leaves some out. This table has roughly 15,000 clones, around 85% appearing once. This TCR derives from a man between 65 and 85 years old in a cohort sampled during active COVID-19. The sequenced sample consisted of peripheral blood. The chain joins TRBV28 to TRBJ1-1, with 7 positions matching TRBD1. The CDR3 DNA reads TGTGCCAGCAGACCGGGACAGATGAACACTGAAGCTTTCTTT. It encodes CASRPGQMNTEAFF.